Described below is a single TCR beta chain sequence and its context. Its antigen is still unknown. Per-base quality was not reported, and no clone a single base away is much larger than it. The data stem from a study of PD-1 blockade in classical Hodgkin lymphoma (TCRdb year 2020). Describing the broader study: Nivolumab dosing was 3 mg/kg intravenously every 2 weeks, continuing until either disease progression or unacceptable toxicity. The study used CyTOF and TCR beta sequencing to define a peripheral blood immune signature of response to PD-1 blockade in classical Hodgkin lymphoma.

CDR1 and CDR2, looked up from the germline V gene, are SNHLY and FYNNEI. V loses 5 bases at its end and J loses 5 bases; junction bases beyond the gene matches: 5. From its cysteine to its phenylalanine, the CDR3 spans 13 amino acids. Here the CDR3 DNA is all that survives: 39 bases in frame from base 1. The intended sense of this specimen's time point label: cycle 1 day 1 (C1D1), immediately before nivolumab initiation. Relapse after autologous stem cell transplantation had occurred in all trial patients, and cohorts A, B and C were distinguished by prior brentuximab vedotin exposure. CD4+ T cells were purified from thawed PBMCs by magnetic negative selection with a Miltenyi CD4+ T cell isolation kit. The trial cohort comprised approximately 55 patients with relapsed/refractory classical Hodgkin lymphoma whose best overall responses were complete response, partial response or progressive disease. Trial patients were treated with single-agent nivolumab in the multi-cohort phase II CheckMate 205 trial. An independent review committee assessed best overall response by applying the 2007 International Working Group response criteria. Trial PBMCs were collected just before the start of nivolumab (C1D1) and during therapy at cycle 2 day 1 and cycle 4 day 1. After peripheral blood was drawn into 8 mL Vacutainer Cell Preparation Tubes, PBMCs were isolated by centrifugation and then cryopreserved. Purified CD4+ and CD8+ fractions were prepared only for cases in which an additional PBMC sample was available. Magnetically labelled cells were removed on LS columns in a quadroMACS separator, and the flow-through was retained as the purified fraction.

The Qiagen DNeasy kit was used to extract genomic DNA from unsorted PBMCs and from the negatively selected CD4+ and CD8+ fractions. Using primers that anneal to V and J segments, immunoSEQ multiplex PCR amplified the TCR beta CDR3 regions. Amplification bias was minimized using a synthetic immune receptor repertoire, and residual bias was removed computationally after sequencing. Under the source paper's analysis protocol: Custom Python scripts were used to quantify repertoire diversity as the Shannon entropy index. Unsorted, CD4+ and CD8+ repertoires were examined separately, except in combined analyses, for which CD4+ and CD8+ sequences were merged in silico. Clonal expansion was defined as at least a 2-fold frequency increase after treatment relative to C1D1, with a pseudocount of 0.5 for undetected baseline clones. Singleton clones were defined as clones with 0 or 1 copy at C1D1, and non-singleton clones were defined as clones with 2 or more copies. Clones expanded in unsorted samples were labelled as CD4+, CD8+ or unknown by matching protein sequences in sorted samples from the same patient. Wilcoxon tests on paired samples were used to test diversity changes from C1D1 to C4D1. What TCRdb holds here is the immuneACCESS table cut down to in-frame rearrangements. Part of the clones is not present; checked against another copy, under half of the missing clones reflect an unresolved V gene, and the others are unexplained. The V and J calls and clone size come from that table; D and trimming were worked out from the DNA. A total of under 30,000 clones appear in this sample, over 60% of them only once. The ten largest clonotypes hold less than 3% of the sample.

Summary of the overall study and its limitations: Baseline diversity similar to that of newly diagnosed patients was observed in trial patients achieving complete response, whereas significantly lower diversity was observed in partial responders and progressors. A significant rise by C4D1 was seen in CD4+ but not CD8+ TCR diversity (p=0.0027 vs p=0.16), with the rise being most apparent in complete responders (p=0.02). The study covered only a single clinical trial cohort, and the causes of the repertoire differences, possibly disease activity or prior therapy, were still not defined. Lower diversity was observed in patients in whom nivolumab was started less than 1 year after ASCT, and these patients were excluded from later analyses so that confounding by immune reconstitution would be avoided. Baseline TCR diversity was reported to be lower in newly diagnosed patients than in healthy donors, and even lower in relapsed/refractory patients.

Sequenced material: CD4+ T cells from blood, taken at baseline. The origin of this receptor is a human donor with classical Hodgkin lymphoma. This chain joins TRBV2 to TRBJ2-5; 7 bases in the middle match TRBD1. The DNA sequence is given as TGTGCCAGCAGTTTCCAGGGGGAGGAGACCCAGTACTTC. Translated, this gives CASSFQGEETQYF.